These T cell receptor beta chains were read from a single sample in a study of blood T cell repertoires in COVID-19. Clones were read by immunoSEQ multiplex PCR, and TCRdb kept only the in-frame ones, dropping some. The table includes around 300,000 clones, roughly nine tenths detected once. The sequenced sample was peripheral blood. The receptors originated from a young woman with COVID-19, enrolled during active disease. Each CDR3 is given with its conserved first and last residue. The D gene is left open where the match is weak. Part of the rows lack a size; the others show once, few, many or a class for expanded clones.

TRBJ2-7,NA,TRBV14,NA,TGTGCCAGCAGCCAAGGTGTAGTGTACGAGCAGTACTTC,CASSQGVVYEQYF
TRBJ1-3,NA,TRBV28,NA,TGTGCCAGCAGTTCAAACAGGGTCATGATTGGAAACACCATATATTTT,CASSSNRVMIGNTIYF
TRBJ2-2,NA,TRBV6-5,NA,TGTGCCAGCAGTCCTATTTATACCGGGGAGCTGTTTTTT,CASSPIYTGELFF
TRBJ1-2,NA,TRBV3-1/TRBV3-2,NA,TGTGCCAGCACCCCCGCGGGGGGACGGGTCTATGGCTACACCTTC,CASTPAGGRVYGYTF
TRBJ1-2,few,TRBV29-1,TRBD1,TGCAGCGTGGATCGACAGGGTACTTTTTATGGCTACACCTTC,CSVDRQGTFYGYTF
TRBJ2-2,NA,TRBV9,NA,TGTGCCAGCAGCGTAGGGGGACTGATGAACACCGGGGAGCTGTTTTTT,CASSVGGLMNTGELFF
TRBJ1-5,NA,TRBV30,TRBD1,TGTGCCTGGAGTGGGGGGACAGGGAGGGATCAGCCCCAGCATTTT,CAWSGGTGRDQPQHF
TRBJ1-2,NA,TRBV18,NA,TGTGCCAGCTCACCACCGGGCGAAGAGCATGGCTACACCTTC,CASSPPGEEHGYTF
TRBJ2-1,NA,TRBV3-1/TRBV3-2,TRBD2,TGTGCCAGCAGCCCGGGACTAGCGGGAGTTAATGAGCAGTTCTTC,CASSPGLAGVNEQFF
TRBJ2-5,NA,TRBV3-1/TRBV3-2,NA,TGTGCCAGCAGCCGAACCTATGAAGAGACCCAGTACTTC,CASSRTYEETQYF
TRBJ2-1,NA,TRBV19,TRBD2,TGTGCCAGTAGCAGAACAGCGGAGGGAGGGAATGAGCAGTTCTTC,CASSRTAEGGNEQFF
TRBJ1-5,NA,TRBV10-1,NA,TGCGCCAGCAGTGAGTCGGGAGGGAGAAATCAGCCCCAGCATTTT,CASSESGGRNQPQHF
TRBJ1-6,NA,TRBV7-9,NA,TGTGCCAGCAGCTTAGAGGGGGATTATTCACCCCTCCACTTT,CASSLEGDYSPLHF
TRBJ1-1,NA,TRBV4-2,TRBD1,TGTGCCAGCAGCCAAGTTTCAGGGGGGAACACTGAAGCTTTCTTT,CASSQVSGGNTEAFF
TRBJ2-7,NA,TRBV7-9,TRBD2,TGTGCCAGCAGCCCCGGGACTAGCGGGGCAAATAACGAGCAGTACTTC,CASSPGTSGANNEQYF
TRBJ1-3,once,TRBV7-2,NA,TGTGCCAGCAGCTTAGGGGGAGGGAATGGAAACACCATATATTTT,CASSLGGGNGNTIYF
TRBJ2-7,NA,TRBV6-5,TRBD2,TGTGCCAGCACCTTGGGACTAGCGGCCTCCTACGAGCAGTACTTC,CASTLGLAASYEQYF
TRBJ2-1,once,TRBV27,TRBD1,TGTGCCAGCAGTTCAAACCGGGACAGGGCGGTGGTAAATGAGCAGTTCTTC,CASSSNRDRAVVNEQFF
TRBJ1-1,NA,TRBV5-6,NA,TGTGCCAGCAGCTTAGGGGTGGGGAGGTTGGACGCTTTCTTT,CASSLGVGRLDAFF
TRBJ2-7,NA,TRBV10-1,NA,TGCGCCAGCAGTGAGTCCGCCTACGAGCAGTACTTC,CASSESAYEQYF
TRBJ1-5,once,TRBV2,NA,TGTGCCAGCAATCGACAGACCAATCAGCCCCAGCATTTT,CASNRQTNQPQHF
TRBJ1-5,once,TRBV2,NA,TGTGCCAGCAGGGCGGAGTCGGAGCCCCAGCATTTT,CASRAESEPQHF
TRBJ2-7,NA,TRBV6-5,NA,TGTGCCAGCAGTTACTCGTTTAGGGGTGGCCACGAGCAGTACTTC,CASSYSFRGGHEQYF
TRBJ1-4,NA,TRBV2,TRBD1,TGTGCCAGCGCGAGGGACAGGGAGAATGAAAAACTGTTTTTT,CASARDRENEKLFF
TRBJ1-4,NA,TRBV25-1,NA,TGTGCCAGCAGTGATTTCCCCGGCGGGGCTAATGAAAAACTGTTTTTT,CASSDFPGGANEKLFF
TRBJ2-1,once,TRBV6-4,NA,TGTGCCAGCAGTGACTGGGCCAGGGGCTACAATGAGCAGTTCTTC,CASSDWARGYNEQFF
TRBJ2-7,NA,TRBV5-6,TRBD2,TGTGCCAGCAGCTTAACTAGCGGGGACTCCTACGAGCAGTACTTC,CASSLTSGDSYEQYF
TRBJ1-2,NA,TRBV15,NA,TGTGCCACCAGCAGAGATTACATTGAGGGTTCCTATGGCTACACCTTC,CATSRDYIEGSYGYTF
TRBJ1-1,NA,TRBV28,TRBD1,TGTGCCAGCAGACCTTCGACAGGGAAGTACACTGAAGCTTTCTTT,CASRPSTGKYTEAFF
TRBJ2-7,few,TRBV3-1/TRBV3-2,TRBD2,TGTGCCAGCAGCCAAGCCCACCTTAGCGGGAGGAACGAGCAGTACTTC,CASSQAHLSGRNEQYF
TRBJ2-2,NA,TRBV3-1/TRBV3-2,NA,TGTGCCAGCAGCCAGAGTGGGCAGGGGTACACCGGGGAGCTGTTTTTT,CASSQSGQGYTGELFF